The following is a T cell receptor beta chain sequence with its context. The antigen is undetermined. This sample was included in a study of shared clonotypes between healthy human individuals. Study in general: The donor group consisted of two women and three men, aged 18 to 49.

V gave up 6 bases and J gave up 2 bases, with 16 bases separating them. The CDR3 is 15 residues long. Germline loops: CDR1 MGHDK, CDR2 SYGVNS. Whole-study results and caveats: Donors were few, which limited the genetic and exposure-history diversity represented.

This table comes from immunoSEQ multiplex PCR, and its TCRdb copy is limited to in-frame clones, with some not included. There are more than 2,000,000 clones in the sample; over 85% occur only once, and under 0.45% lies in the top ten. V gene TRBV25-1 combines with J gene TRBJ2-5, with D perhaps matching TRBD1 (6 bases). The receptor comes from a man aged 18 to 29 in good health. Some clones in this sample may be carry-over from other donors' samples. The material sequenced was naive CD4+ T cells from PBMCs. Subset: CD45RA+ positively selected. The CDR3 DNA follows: TGTGCCAGCAGACCCTTTTTAGGGGGACAAGAGACCCAGTACTTC. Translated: CASRPFLGGQETQYF.